Following are 22 T cell receptor beta chains from one sample sequenced in a study of CD4 T cell repertoires in COVID-19. Sequenced by immunoSEQ multiplex PCR; TCRdb stores in-frame clones only, minus some. Among 20,000 to 25,000 clones listed, roughly 91% were seen once. No culture step preceded sequencing of the ex vivo isolated memory T cells. The sample in question was central memory CD4+ T cells from blood, obtained before the COVID-19 pandemic. These receptors came from a human donor who had COVID-19.

This clone was seen only once. This CDR3 is CASSLDTAGGFGGETQYF. The CDR3 bases are TGTGCCAGCAGCTTGGATACAGCGGGGGGCTTTGGGGGAGAGACCCAGTACTTC. The J gene is TRBJ2-5, the V gene TRBV5-4; 9 positions agree with TRBD2. V lost 0 bases to trimming and J lost 4 bases; unmatched junction nucleotides: 13. Germline-derived CDR1 and CDR2 are SGHNT and YYREEE (reference sequence). The CDR3 length is 18 residues.

This sequence joins TRBV5-1 and TRBJ2-7; 9 bases map to TRBD1. Germline V gene sequence: CDR1 SGHRS, CDR2 YFSETQ. With V trimmed by 3 bases and J by 7 bases, 11 bases remained unmatched. The CDR3 length is 15 residues. CDR3 in DNA: TGCGCCAGCAGCTCGGGACAGGGCAGGATTAAGGAGCAGTACTTC. Translated: CASSSGQGRIKEQYF.

The rearrangement joins TRBV7-8 to TRBJ2-7, with 14 bases lining up with TRBD2. This CDR3 comprises 16 residues. V dropped 7 bases and J dropped 10; count of bases not matched to a gene: 15. Germline-derived CDR1 and CDR2 are SGHVS and FQNEAQ. The CDR3 is CASIAGTSGGLRQQYF. CDR3 nucleotide sequence: TGTGCCAGCATCGCGGGGACTAGCGGGGGACTACGGCAACAGTACTTC.

The rearrangement joins TRBV10-3 to TRBJ2-1; 8 bases are a match to TRBD2. This CDR3 has 13 residues. The junction had 6 bases not matched to a gene; V was cut back by 9 bases and J by 5 bases. The germline CDR1 and CDR2 sequences are ENHRY and SYGVKD. The CDR3 protein is CAIRAGDHNEQFF. The CDR3 DNA is TGTGCCATTAGAGCGGGAGACCACAATGAGCAGTTCTTC.

This CDR3 reads CASSQGRLAGSSYEQYF. Written as DNA, the CDR3 is TGCGCCAGCAGCCAAGGGAGACTAGCGGGGAGCTCCTACGAGCAGTACTTC. The rearrangement uses TRBV4-1 and TRBJ2-7; TRBD2 aligns across 11 bases. The CDR3 loop spans 17 amino acids. J lost 0 bases, V lost 1 base, and 5 bases had no gene match. Germline V gene lookup returns CDR1 MGHRA and CDR2 YSYEKL.

The V and J genes are TRBV9 and TRBJ2-7, with a possible D match to TRBD1 (5 bases). The ends were cut back, 0 bases at V and 2 bases at J, with 9 bases in the middle. The CDR3 consists of 14 residues. Germline loops: CDR1 SGDLS, CDR2 YYNGEE. CDR3 region: CASSVAGHPYEQYF. CDR3 DNA sequence: TGTGCCAGCAGCGTAGCAGGGCATCCCTACGAGCAGTACTTC.

V gene TRBV5-5 combines with J gene TRBJ2-5; possibly TRBD1 for D (6 bases). Germline lookup yields CDR1 SGHKS and CDR2 YYEKEE (reference sequence). The V and J ends lost 2 bases and 2 bases respectively, with 10 bases between them. CDR3 length: 14 residues. Written as DNA, the CDR3 is TGTGCCAGCAGCTTTACGGGACATCAAGAGACCCAGTACTTC. Its translation is CASSFTGHQETQYF.

The chain uses TRBV5-1 and TRBJ2-7; D is perhaps TRBD1 (6 bases). V was trimmed by 1 base and J by 1 base, leaving 12 bases between them. Germline loops: CDR1 SGHRS, CDR2 YFSETQ. CDR3 length: 15 amino acids. CDR3 in DNA: TGCGCCAGCAGCTTGAGTGGGGGCTTTTCCTACGAGCAGTACTTC. Its translation is CASSLSGGFSYEQYF.

The genes are TRBV5-4 and TRBJ1-4; D is possibly TRBD1 (6 bases). The germline CDR1 and CDR2 sequences are SGHNT and YYREEE (reference sequence). The CDR3 is 16 amino acids. V lost 3 bases to trimming and J lost 5 bases, with 17 bases between them. The DNA of the CDR3 is TGTGCCAGCAGCTGGGGCCGTGGGGGCGGCAATGAAAAACTGTTTTTT. Protein sequence: CASSWGRGGGNEKLFF.

The CDR3 bases are TGTGCCAGCAGTTACTCAGGGGCAGCGACCCAAGAGACCCAGTACTTC. Its translation: CASSYSGAATQETQYF. J is TRBJ2-5 and V is TRBV6-5; TRBD1 might be the D (5 bases). The CDR3 length is 16 residues. V was trimmed by 0 bases and J by 1 base, leaving 12 bases between them. Germline V gives CDR1 MNHEY, CDR2 SVGAGI.

This clone was recorded a few times. V usage is TRBV2 and J usage is TRBJ2-7, with 9 bases matching TRBD2. J lost 12 bases, V lost 3 bases, and 6 bases had no gene match. This CDR3 spans 12 amino acids. The germline V gene encodes CDR1 SNHLY and CDR2 FYNNEI. This CDR3 is CASSDQIAGAYF. The CDR3 DNA is TGTGCCAGCAGTGATCAAATAGCGGGAGCGTACTTC.

The rearrangement joins TRBV5-4 to TRBJ1-3, with unresolved D. Per germline, CDR1 SGHNT and CDR2 YYREEE (reference sequence). The CDR3 contains 14 residues. V was cut by 1 base and J by 0 bases, with 5 bases left in between. CDR3 in DNA: TGTGCCAGCAGCTTGAGCAACTCTGGAAACACCATATATTTT. Amino acid sequence: CASSLSNSGNTIYF.

This clone was counted a single time. This chain links TRBV2 with TRBJ2-1; the D gene is possibly TRBD2 (5 bases). This CDR3 is built from 15 residues. V shed 8 bases and J shed 0 bases, with 14 bases lying between them. Germline values: CDR1 SNHLY, CDR2 FYNNEI. CDR3 residues: CASERGLSSYNEQFF. CDR3 bases: TGTGCCAGCGAACGCGGACTGAGCTCCTACAATGAGCAGTTCTTC.

This rearrangement joins TRBV2 to TRBJ1-2; D gene ambiguous. From germline, CDR1 is SNHLY and CDR2 FYNNEI. V was shortened by 2 bases and J by 7 bases, with 8 bases between the two germline ends. This CDR3 is 12 amino acids long. The CDR3 loop reads CASSESEAGYTF. The CDR3 DNA is TGTGCCAGCAGTGAAAGTGAGGCTGGCTACACCTTC.

This chain links TRBV5-8 with TRBJ2-1, with TRBD2 as a possible D gene (6 bases). This CDR3 has 15 amino acids. Germline-derived CDR1 and CDR2 are SGHTS and YDEGEE. V lost 5 bases, J lost 4 bases, and 16 bases lay in between. The CDR3 DNA reads TGTGCCAGCAGAGAACGGGGGTCCACTTACAATGAGCAGTTCTTC. Its protein is CASRERGSTYNEQFF. Complete variable domain (other parts from reference TRBV5-8 and TRBJ2-1): EAGVTQSPTHLIKTRGQQATLRCSPISGHTSVYWYQQALGLGLQFLLWYDEGEERNRGNFPPRFSGRQFPNYSSELNVNALELEDSALYLCASRERGSTYNEQFFGPGTRLTVL.

The chain joins TRBV27 to TRBJ2-2; 7 nucleotides agree with TRBD1. Germline V gene lookup returns CDR1 MNHEY and CDR2 SMNVEV (reference sequence). J lost 7 bases, V lost 6 bases, and 14 bases had no gene match. The CDR3 has 16 amino acids. The CDR3 DNA is TGTGCCAGCAGCTACAGGGGACGCAGAGATGGCGGGGAGCTGTTTTTT. This codes for CASSYRGRRDGGELFF.

This chain links TRBV5-4 with TRBJ2-7; TRBD1 matches 7 bases. The trim removed 2 bases at V and 2 bases at J, leaving 7 bases unmatched. The length of the CDR3 is 15 residues. Germline V gene data show CDR1 as SGHNT and CDR2 as YYREEE (reference sequence). This CDR3 is CASSFFGTAPYEQYF. CDR3 in DNA: TGTGCCAGCAGCTTTTTTGGGACAGCACCCTACGAGCAGTACTTC.

The CDR3 DNA reads as TGTGCCAGCAGCTTGGTTCTTAGCGGGGGACCACAGTCTAGCACAGATACGCAGTATTTT. Its translation is CASSLVLSGGPQSSTDTQYF. This chain joins TRBV5-8 and TRBJ2-3; the match to TRBD2 covers 9 bases. Germline loops: CDR1 SGHTS, CDR2 YDEGEE. J lost 0 bases, V lost 0 bases, and 14 bases had no gene match. The CDR3 extends over 20 amino acids.

The chain couples TRBV28 to TRBJ1-5, with D perhaps TRBD1 (6 bases). Germline V gene data show CDR1 as MDHEN and CDR2 as SYDVKM. V was shortened by 5 bases and J by 2 bases, with 10 bases between the two germline ends. The CDR3 loop spans 14 amino acids. The CDR3 spells CASSLRQGNQPQHF. The CDR3 DNA reads TGTGCCAGCAGTCTACGACAGGGCAATCAGCCCCAGCATTTT.

The chain carries TRBV19 and TRBJ1-5; D gene ambiguous. The length of the CDR3 is 14 residues. CDR1 and CDR2 from the germline V gene are LNHDA and SQIVND (reference sequence). The V gene lost 3 bases and the J gene lost 6 bases, with 12 bases spanning the gap. This CDR3 reads CASSIGHAGQPQHF. In DNA, the CDR3 is TGTGCCAGTAGTATTGGGCACGCTGGTCAGCCCCAGCATTTT. Combining the CDR3 with reference TRBV19 and TRBJ1-5 gives the whole variable domain DGGITQSPKYLFRKEGQNVTLSCEQNLNHDAMYWYRQDPGQGLRLIYYSQIVNDFQKGDIAEGYSVSREKKESFPLTVTSAQKNPTAFYLCASSIGHAGQPQHFGDGTRLSIL.

This chain links TRBV11-2 with TRBJ2-7, with 9 bases fitting TRBD1. V shed 5 bases, J shed 2 bases, and the junction held 7 bases outside the gene matches. This CDR3 is built from 15 residues. The V gene's germline CDR1 is SGHAT and CDR2 FQNNGV. CDR3 loop: CASSMDRGDPYEQYF. In nucleotides, the CDR3 is TGTGCCAGCAGCATGGACAGGGGTGATCCCTACGAGCAGTACTTC.

V and J are TRBV30 and TRBJ1-4; 9 bases match TRBD1. Per germline, CDR1 GTSNPN and CDR2 SVGIG (reference sequence). Trimming took 2 bases from V and 11 from J; bases not matched to a gene: 12. CDR3 size: 15 residues. In nucleotides, the CDR3 is TGTGCCTGGAGTCTCTCCGGGACAGGGACGATTAAACTGTTTTTT. Translating gives CAWSLSGTGTIKLFF.